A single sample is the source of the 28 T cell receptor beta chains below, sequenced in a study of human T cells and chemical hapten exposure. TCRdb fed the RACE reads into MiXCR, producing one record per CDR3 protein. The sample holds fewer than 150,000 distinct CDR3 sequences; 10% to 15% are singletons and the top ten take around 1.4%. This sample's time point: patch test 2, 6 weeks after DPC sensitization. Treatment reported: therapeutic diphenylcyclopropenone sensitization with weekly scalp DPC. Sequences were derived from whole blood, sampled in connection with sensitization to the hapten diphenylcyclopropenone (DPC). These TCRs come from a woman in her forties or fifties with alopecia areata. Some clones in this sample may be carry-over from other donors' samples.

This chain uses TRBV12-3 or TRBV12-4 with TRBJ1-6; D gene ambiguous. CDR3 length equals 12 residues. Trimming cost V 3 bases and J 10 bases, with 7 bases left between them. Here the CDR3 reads CASSFHLSPLHF. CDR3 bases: TGTGCCAGCAGTTTCCATTTATCACCCCTCCACTTT.

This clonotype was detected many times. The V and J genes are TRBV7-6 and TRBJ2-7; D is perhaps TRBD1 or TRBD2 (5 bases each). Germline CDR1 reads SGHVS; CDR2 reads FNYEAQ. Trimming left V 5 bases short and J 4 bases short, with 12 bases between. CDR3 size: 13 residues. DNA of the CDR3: TGTGCCAGCAGCCATCGGGGCTCATACGAGCAGTACTTC. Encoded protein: CASSHRGSYEQYF.

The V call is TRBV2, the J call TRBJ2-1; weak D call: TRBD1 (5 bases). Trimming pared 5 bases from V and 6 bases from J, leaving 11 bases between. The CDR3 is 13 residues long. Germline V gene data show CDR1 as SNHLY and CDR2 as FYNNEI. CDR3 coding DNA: TGTGCCAGCAGTTTGACAGAGATCAATGAGCAGTTCTTC. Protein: CASSLTEINEQFF.

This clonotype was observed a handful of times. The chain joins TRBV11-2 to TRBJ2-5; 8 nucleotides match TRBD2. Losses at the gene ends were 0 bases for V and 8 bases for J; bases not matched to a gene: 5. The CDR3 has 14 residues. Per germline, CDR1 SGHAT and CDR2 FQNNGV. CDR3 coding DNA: TGTGCCAGCAGCTTAGATCGTGCGGGAGGAACCCAGTACTTC. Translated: CASSLDRAGGTQYF.

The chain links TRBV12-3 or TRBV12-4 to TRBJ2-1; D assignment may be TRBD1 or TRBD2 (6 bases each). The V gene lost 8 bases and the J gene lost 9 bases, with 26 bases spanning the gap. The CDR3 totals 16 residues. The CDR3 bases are TGTGCCAGCGCTCCGGGAGTCCCCATTGGGGGCGGTGAGCAGTTCTTC. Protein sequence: CASAPGVPIGGGEQFF.

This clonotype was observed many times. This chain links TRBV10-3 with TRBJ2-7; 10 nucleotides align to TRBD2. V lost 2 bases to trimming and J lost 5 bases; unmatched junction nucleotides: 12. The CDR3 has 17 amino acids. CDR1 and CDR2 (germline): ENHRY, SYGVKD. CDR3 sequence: CAISEARGAGGPNEQYF. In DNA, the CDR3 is TGTGCCATCAGTGAGGCTCGAGGAGCGGGAGGGCCAAACGAGCAGTACTTC.

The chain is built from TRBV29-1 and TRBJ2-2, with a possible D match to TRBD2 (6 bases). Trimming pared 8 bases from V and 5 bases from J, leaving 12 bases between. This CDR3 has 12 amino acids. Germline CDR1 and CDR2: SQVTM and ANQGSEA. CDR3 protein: CSSVGGTGELFF. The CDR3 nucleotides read TGCAGCTCCGTCGGGGGAACCGGGGAGCTGTTTTTT.

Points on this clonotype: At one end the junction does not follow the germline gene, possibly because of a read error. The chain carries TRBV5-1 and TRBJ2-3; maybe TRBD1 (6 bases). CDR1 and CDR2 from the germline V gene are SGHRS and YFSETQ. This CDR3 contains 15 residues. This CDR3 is CASSGAGTRKDAQYF. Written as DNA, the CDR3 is TGCGCCAGCAGCGGCGCTGGGACACGTAAAGATGCGCAGTATTTT. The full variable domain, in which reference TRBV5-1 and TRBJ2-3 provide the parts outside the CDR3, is KAGVTQTPRYLIKTRGQQVTLSCSPISGHRSVSWYQQTPGQGLQFLFEYFSETQRNKGNFPGRFSGRQFSNSRSEMNVSTLELGDSALYLCASSGAGTRKDAQYFGPGTRLTVL.

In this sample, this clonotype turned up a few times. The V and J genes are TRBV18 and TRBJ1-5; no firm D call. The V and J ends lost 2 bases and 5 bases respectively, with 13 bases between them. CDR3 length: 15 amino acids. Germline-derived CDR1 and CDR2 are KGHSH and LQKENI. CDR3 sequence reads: CASSPKVSIDQPQHF. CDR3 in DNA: TGTGCCAGCTCACCAAAAGTCTCCATCGATCAGCCCCAGCATTTT.

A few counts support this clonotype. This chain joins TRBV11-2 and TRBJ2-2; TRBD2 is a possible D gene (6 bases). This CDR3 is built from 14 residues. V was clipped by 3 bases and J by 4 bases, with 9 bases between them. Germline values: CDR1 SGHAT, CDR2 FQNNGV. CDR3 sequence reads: CASSFGGTTGELFF. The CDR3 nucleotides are TGTGCCAGCAGCTTTGGGGGGACCACCGGGGAGCTGTTTTTT.

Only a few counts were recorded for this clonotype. The CDR3 coding sequence is TGCAGTGCTAGAGTCCGACTAGCGGGAGACCGTGGGCACAATGAGCAGTTCTTC. Translated: CSARVRLAGDRGHNEQFF. The rearrangement links TRBV20-1 to TRBJ2-1, with 12 bases that match TRBD2. V trimming: 1 base; J trimming: 5 bases; junction bases outside the gene matches: 12. Germline CDR1 DFQATT, CDR2 SNEGSKA (reference sequence). CDR3 size: 18 residues.

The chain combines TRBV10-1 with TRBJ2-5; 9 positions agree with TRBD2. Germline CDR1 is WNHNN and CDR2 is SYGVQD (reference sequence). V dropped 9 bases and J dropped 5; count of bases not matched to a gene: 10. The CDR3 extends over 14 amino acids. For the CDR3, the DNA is TGCGCCAGGGATCTGTTAGCGGGAGAGGAGACCCAGTACTTC. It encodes CARDLLAGEETQYF.

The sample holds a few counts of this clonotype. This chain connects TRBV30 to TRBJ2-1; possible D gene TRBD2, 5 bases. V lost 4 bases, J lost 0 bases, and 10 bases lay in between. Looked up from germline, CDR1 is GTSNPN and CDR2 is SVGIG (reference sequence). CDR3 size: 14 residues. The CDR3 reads CAWTPGSSYNEQFF. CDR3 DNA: TGTGCCTGGACCCCGGGAAGCTCCTACAATGAGCAGTTCTTC.

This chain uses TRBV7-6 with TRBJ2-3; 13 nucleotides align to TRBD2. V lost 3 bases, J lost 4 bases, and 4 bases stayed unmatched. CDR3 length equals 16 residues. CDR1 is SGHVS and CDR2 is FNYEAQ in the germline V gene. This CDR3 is CASSLTSGGLADTQYF. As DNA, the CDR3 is TGTGCCAGCAGCTTGACTAGCGGGGGGCTTGCAGATACGCAGTATTTT.

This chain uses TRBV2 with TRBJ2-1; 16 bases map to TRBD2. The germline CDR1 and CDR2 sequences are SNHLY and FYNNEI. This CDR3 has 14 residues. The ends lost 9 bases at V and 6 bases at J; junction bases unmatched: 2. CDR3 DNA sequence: TGTGCCAGAGGGACTAGCGGGGGGGGCAATGAGCAGTTCTTC. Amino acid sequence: CARGTSGGGNEQFF.

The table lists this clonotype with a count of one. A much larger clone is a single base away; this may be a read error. DNA for the CDR3: TGTGTCAGCAGTTACTCGATGTGGGTTGAGCAGTTCTTC. Amino acid sequence: CVSSYSMWVEQFF. The chain links TRBV6-5 to TRBJ2-1, with D hard to call. This CDR3 has 13 amino acids. Germline V lookup: CDR1 MNHEY, CDR2 SVGAGI.

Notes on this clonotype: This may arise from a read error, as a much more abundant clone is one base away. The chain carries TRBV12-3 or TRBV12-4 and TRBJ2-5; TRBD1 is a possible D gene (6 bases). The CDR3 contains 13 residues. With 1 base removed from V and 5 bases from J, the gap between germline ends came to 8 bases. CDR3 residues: CASSLDQGETQYF. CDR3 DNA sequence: TGTGCCAGCAGTTTAGACCAGGGGGAGACCCAGTACTTC.

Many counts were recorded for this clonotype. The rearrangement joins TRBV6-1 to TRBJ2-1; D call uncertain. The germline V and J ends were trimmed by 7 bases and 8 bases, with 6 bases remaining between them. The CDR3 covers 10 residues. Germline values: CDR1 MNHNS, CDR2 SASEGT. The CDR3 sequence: CASKIDEQFF. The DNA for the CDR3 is TGTGCCAGCAAAATAGATGAGCAGTTCTTC.

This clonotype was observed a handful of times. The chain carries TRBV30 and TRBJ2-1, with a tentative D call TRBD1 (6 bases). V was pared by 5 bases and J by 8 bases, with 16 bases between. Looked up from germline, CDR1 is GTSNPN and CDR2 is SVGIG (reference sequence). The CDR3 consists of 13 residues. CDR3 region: CAWGGHTQDEQFF. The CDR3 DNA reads TGTGCCTGGGGGGGACACACCCAGGATGAGCAGTTCTTC. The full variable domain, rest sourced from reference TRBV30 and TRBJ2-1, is SQTIHQWPATLVQPVGSPLSLECTVEGTSNPNLYWYRQAAGRGLQLLFYSVGIGQISSEVPQNLSASRPQDRQFILSSKKLLLSDSGFYLCAWGGHTQDEQFFGPGTRLTVL.

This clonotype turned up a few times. The CDR3 DNA is TGCAGCGTTGTTGTGGGAGGGCCTCCCTACAATGAGCAGTTCTTC. Protein sequence: CSVVVGGPPYNEQFF. The gene calls are TRBV29-1 and TRBJ2-1; 7 bases map to TRBD2. The J segment lost 2 bases and the V segment lost 4 bases, leaving 8 bases of the junction unmatched. Germline CDR1 reads SQVTM; CDR2 reads ANQGSEA. The CDR3 has 15 amino acids.

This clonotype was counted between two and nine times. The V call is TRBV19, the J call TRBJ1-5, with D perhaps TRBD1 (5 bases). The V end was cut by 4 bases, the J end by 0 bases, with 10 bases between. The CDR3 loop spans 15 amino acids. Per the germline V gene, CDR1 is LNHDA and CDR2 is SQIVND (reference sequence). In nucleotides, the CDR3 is TGTGCCAGTAGTAACGGGGCTTATAGCAATCAGCCCCAGCATTTT. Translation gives CASSNGAYSNQPQHF.

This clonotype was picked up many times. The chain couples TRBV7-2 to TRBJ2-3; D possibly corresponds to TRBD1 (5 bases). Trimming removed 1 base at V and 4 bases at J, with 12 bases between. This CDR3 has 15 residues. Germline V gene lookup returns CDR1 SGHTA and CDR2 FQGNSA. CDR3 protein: CASSLGAGIADTQYF. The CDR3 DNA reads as TGTGCCAGCAGCTTAGGGGCAGGGATAGCAGATACGCAGTATTTT.

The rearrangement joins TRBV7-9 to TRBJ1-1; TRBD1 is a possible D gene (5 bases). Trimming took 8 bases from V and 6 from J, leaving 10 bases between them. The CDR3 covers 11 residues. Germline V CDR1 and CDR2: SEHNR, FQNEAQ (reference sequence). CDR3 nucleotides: TGTGCCAGCGCTCTGGGACCTGAAGCTTTCTTT. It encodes CASALGPEAFF.

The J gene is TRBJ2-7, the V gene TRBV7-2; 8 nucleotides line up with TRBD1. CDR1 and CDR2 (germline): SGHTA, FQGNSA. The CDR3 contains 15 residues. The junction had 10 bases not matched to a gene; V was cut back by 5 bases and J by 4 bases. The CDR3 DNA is TGTGCCAGCAGCCCTAGCTTCGGACAGGGTTACGAGCAGTACTTC. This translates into CASSPSFGQGYEQYF.

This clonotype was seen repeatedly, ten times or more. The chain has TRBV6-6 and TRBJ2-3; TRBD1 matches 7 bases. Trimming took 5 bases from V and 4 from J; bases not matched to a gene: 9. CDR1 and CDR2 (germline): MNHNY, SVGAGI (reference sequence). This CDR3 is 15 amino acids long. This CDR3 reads CASSPSGGIADTQYF. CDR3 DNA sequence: TGTGCCAGCAGTCCCTCAGGGGGAATCGCAGATACGCAGTATTTT.

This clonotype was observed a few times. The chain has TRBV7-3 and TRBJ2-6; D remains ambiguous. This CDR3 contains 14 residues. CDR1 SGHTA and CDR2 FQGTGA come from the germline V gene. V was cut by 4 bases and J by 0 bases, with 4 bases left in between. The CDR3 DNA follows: TGTGCCAGCAGCTCCTTCTCTGGGGCCAACGTCCTGACTTTC. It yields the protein CASSSFSGANVLTF.

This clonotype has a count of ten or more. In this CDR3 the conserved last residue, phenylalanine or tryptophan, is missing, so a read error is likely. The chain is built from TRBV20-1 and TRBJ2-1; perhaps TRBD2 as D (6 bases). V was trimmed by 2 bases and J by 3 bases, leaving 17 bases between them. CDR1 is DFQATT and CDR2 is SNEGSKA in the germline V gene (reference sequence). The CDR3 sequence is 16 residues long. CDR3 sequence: CSARLSPRGDYNEQFS. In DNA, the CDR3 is TGCAGTGCTAGACTTAGCCCCCGCGGGGACTACAATGAGCAGTTCTCC.

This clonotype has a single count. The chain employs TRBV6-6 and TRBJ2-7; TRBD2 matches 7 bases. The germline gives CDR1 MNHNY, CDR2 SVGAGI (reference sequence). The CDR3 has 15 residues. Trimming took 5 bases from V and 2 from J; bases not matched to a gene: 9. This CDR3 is CASSLPRGGTYEQYF. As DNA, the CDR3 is TGTGCCAGCAGTCTACCCCGCGGGGGAACCTACGAGCAGTACTTC.